This TCR beta chain was sequenced during a study of early T cells in non-severe SARS-CoV-2 infection (dated by TCRdb to about 2021). With respect to the entire study: TCR sequencing used bulk RNA from unsorted whole blood, so alpha and beta chains could not be paired.

This was a case-control study nested in a cohort of healthcare workers in London, UK, who had nasopharyngeal swab PCR tests and blood samples taken every week. Healthcare workers were recruited between 23 and 31 March 2020, during the week of the UK lockdown, and were followed weekly for up to roughly 15 weeks. Turning to this clonotype: It lacks a known antigen. Per-nucleotide qualities are absent, and no much larger clonotype sits a single base away.

Broad study findings and their caveats: VDJdb matching was skewed toward anti-spike CD8 responses and likely underestimated virus-specific expansions, missing private and CD4 specificities.

Receptor libraries were prepared by 5' RACE. TCRdb names NextSeq 500 as the instrument used. Unique molecular identifiers were attached to individual cDNA molecules in the TCR library protocol so that sequencing error and PCR bias could be corrected. Sequencing covered both TCR alpha and beta chains, and within each sample the abundances of alpha and beta sequences were tightly co-correlated. The published analysis was carried out like this. Decombinator V4 was used to annotate the V gene, J gene and CDR3 of the TCR sequences. TCRs were defined as expanded if a significant change between any two time points was detected under a Poisson model with p below 0.0001. TCR abundances were normalised to the total number of TCRs sequenced in each sample and reported as counts per million. TRAV1-2 paired with TRAJ12, TRAJ20 or TRAJ33 defined MAIT TCRs, while TRAV10 paired with TRAJ18 defined iNKT TCRs. VDJdb, accessed on 1 November 2021, was searched for TCRs annotated for CMV, EBV and SARS-CoV-2, and TCRs annotated for more than one antigen were excluded. In TCRdb, the public reads were trimmed at Q25 with fastp and aligned with MiXCR, with productive beta chains retained. Every distinct CDR3 protein forms one entry, paired with its most common genes and DNA. It is TCRdb's table, rather than the study itself, that gives the V and J calls and clone size. The table for this sample lists about 52,000 distinct CDR3 sequences; about 11% of them were counted only once. The top ten clones comprise about 13% of the sample.

From a lookup of the germline V gene, CDR1 and CDR2 are SGHAT and FQNNGV. The CDR3, cysteine through phenylalanine, is 19 amino acids long. The retained sequence is limited to the CDR3, 57 bases, with the frame set at the first base. The germline V and J ends show losses of 1 base and 2 bases respectively, and no gene match explains 13 bases of the junction. The receptor chain draws on TRBV11-2 and TRBJ2-3, with 9 bases aligning to TRBD2. This receptor was taken from an adult who was a healthcare worker with PCR-confirmed SARS-CoV-2 infection or an uninfected control (not recorded which). Sequencing was done on a sample of whole blood. The DNA reads TGTGCCAGCAGCTTAGCGTCGGCTAGCGGGACACGGTCCACAGATACGCAGTATTTT. Translation gives CASSLASASGTRSTDTQYF.